Presented here are 25 T cell receptor beta chains from one specimen sequenced in a study of tumor and adjacent non-tumor tissue in lung cancer. RNA was extracted from bulk tissue without any cell sorting. TCRbeta libraries were built with three rounds of nested PCR, modified from ARM-PCR. Each CDR3 protein gets one entry after TCRdb re-called the multiplex PCR reads with MiXCR. This sample has fewer than 150,000 distinct CDR3 sequences, with about 71% found just once. Sequencing used lung tumor tissue. These receptors all stem from a man aged 55-75 years with small cell lung cancer.

V is TRBV6-2 or TRBV6-3 and J is TRBJ2-7, with 8 bases identical to TRBD2. The germline V gene encodes CDR1 MNHEY and CDR2 SVGEGT. J was trimmed by 2 bases and V by 6 bases; bases with no gene match: 9. CDR3 size: 15 residues. The CDR3 nucleotides read TGTGCCAGCAGACCTAGCGGGTGGAGTACCTACGAGCAGTACTTC. Translation gives CASRPSGWSTYEQYF.

Of note for this clonotype: The CDR3 ends on some other residue instead of the conserved phenylalanine or tryptophan, so this is likely a read error. This chain connects TRBV11-1 to TRBJ2-3; 8 bases are a match to TRBD1. CDR1 is SGHAT, CDR2 FQDESV, per germline (reference sequence). This CDR3 is built from 14 residues. As DNA, the CDR3 is TGTGCCAGCAGCTCAACACAGGGGACAGGTACGCAGTATTCT. This encodes CASSSTQGTGTQYS.

The chain carries TRBV5-1 and TRBJ1-4; D gene uncertain. Germline V CDR1 and CDR2: SGHRS, YFSETQ. The length of the CDR3 is 16 residues. V was pared by 0 bases and J by 0 bases, with 9 bases between. DNA for the CDR3: TGCGCCAGCAGCTTGGTAGGCCAAACAACTAATGAAAAACTGTTTTTT. It translates to CASSLVGQTTNEKLFF. Using reference TRBV5-1 and TRBJ1-4 for the parts outside the CDR3, the full variable domain is KAGVTQTPRYLIKTRGQQVTLSCSPISGHRSVSWYQQTPGQGLQFLFEYFSETQRNKGNFPGRFSGRQFSNSRSEMNVSTLELGDSALYLCASSLVGQTTNEKLFFGSGTQLSVL.

In its sample, this clonotype was seen many times. The chain has TRBV12-5 and TRBJ2-5; 9 bases map to TRBD1. V lost 6 bases, J lost 5 bases, and 10 bases stayed unmatched. The CDR3 length is 15 residues. The V gene's germline CDR1 is LGHNT and CDR2 FRNRAP. CDR3 loop: CASGPGQGSRETQYF. CDR3 bases: TGTGCTAGTGGCCCGGGACAGGGTTCTCGGGAGACCCAGTACTTC.

This rearrangement joins TRBV2 to TRBJ2-6; D remains unclear. The CDR3 is 16 residues long. Germline CDR1 is SNHLY and CDR2 is FYNNEI. V was trimmed by 7 bases and J by 0 bases, leaving 13 bases between them. Here the CDR3 reads CASMRQESSGANVLTF. The CDR3 region has the DNA TGTGCCAGCATGAGGCAGGAGTCCTCTGGGGCCAACGTCCTGACTTTC. Supplemented by reference TRBV2 and TRBJ2-6, the full variable domain reads EPEVTQTPSHQVTQMGQEVILRCVPISNHLYFYWYRQILGQKVEFLVSFYNNEISEKSEIFDDQFSVERPDGSNFTLKIRSTKLEDSAMYFCASMRQESSGANVLTFGAGSRLTVL.

Regarding this clonotype: At one boundary the junction diverges from the germline segment, which might be a read error. The rearrangement joins TRBV20-1 to TRBJ2-4; 7 bases agree with TRBD2. Germline loops: CDR1 DFQATT, CDR2 SNEGSKA (reference sequence). The CDR3 covers 15 residues. In nucleotides, the CDR3 is TGCAGTGTTAGACAGCGGGGACTAGCCAAAAACATTCAGTACTTC. Its translation is CSVRQRGLAKNIQYF.

This clonotype was detected only a few times. The chain couples TRBV4-2 to TRBJ2-2; the match to TRBD2 covers 7 bases. V was clipped by 6 bases and J by 2 bases; unmatched bases: 6. Germline values: CDR1 LGHNA, CDR2 YNFKEQ. This CDR3 region has 15 residues. CDR3 DNA: TGTGCCAGCAGTGTCCTAGCGGCTAACACCGGGGAGCTGTTTTTT. Its translation: CASSVLAANTGELFF.

The V call is TRBV11-2, the J call TRBJ1-4, with a possible D match to TRBD1 (6 bases). Deletions cut 3 bases from V and 11 bases from J, with 16 bases between. Germline V gene lookup returns CDR1 SGHAT and CDR2 FQNNGV. The CDR3 runs 14 residues. The CDR3 nucleotides read TGTGCCAGCAGCTTCGCGACAGGCCTTGAGAAACTGTTTTTT. It codes for CASSFATGLEKLFF.

To note about this clonotype: The conserved final phenylalanine or tryptophan is absent from the CDR3, which likely points to a read error. V gene TRBV11-2 combines with J gene TRBJ2-3; perhaps TRBD2 as D (5 bases). Per germline, CDR1 SGHAT and CDR2 FQNNGV. The CDR3 is 16 amino acids. CDR3 region: CANSSTLGEGTDTQYL. CDR3 nucleotide sequence: TGTGCCAACAGCTCAACTCTAGGAGAGGGAACAGATACGCAGTATCTT.

Comment on this clonotype: A clone one base away is much larger, so this may be a read error. V and J are TRBV5-6 and TRBJ2-7; 8 bases fit TRBD2. CDR1 is SGHDT and CDR2 is YYEEEE in the germline V gene. This CDR3 is built from 14 residues. J lost 5 bases, V lost 5 bases, and 9 bases had no gene match. The CDR3 is CASRKLAGRDEQYV. The CDR3 DNA is TGTGCCAGCAGAAAATTAGCGGGAAGGGACGAGCAGTACGTC.

V is TRBV11-2 and J is TRBJ2-1; tentatively, D is TRBD2 (5 bases). This CDR3 is 17 amino acids long. Germline V gene data show CDR1 as SGHAT and CDR2 as FQNNGV. V was shortened by 2 bases and J by 14 bases, with 28 bases between the two germline ends. CDR3 sequence (DNA): TGTGCCAGCAGCTTAACATCGGTAGCTGGAGGTGGAGTCCCAGAGTTCTTC. Its protein is CASSLTSVAGGGVPEFF.

This clonotype was observed a handful of times. A single base separates this from a much larger clone, so it may be a read error. This chain links TRBV29-1 with TRBJ1-1; TRBD1 matches at 7 bases. Germline loops: CDR1 SQVTM, CDR2 ANQGSEA. J was trimmed by 0 bases and V by 6 bases; bases with no gene match: 7. The CDR3 has 14 residues. The CDR3 nucleotides read TGCAGCGTGAACAGGGGCACGCTGAACACTGAAGCTTTCTTT. It encodes CSVNRGTLNTEAFF.

Only one count was recorded for this clonotype. The V and J genes are TRBV20-1 and TRBJ2-3, with D perhaps matching TRBD1 or TRBD2 (5 bases each). The V gene's germline CDR1 is DFQATT and CDR2 SNEGSKA (reference sequence). The V end lost 7 bases, the J end lost 2 bases, and 16 bases lay between the germline ends. The CDR3 extends over 14 amino acids. As DNA, the CDR3 is TGCAGTGTTAGCCGGGGCGGGTCCACAGATACGCAGTATTTT. Translating it yields CSVSRGGSTDTQYF.

The chain recombines TRBV11-3 with TRBJ1-1; 9 bases are a match to TRBD1. V shed 0 bases, J shed 11 bases, and the junction held 4 bases outside the gene matches. CDR1 and CDR2 (germline): SGHNT, YENEEA. The CDR3 length is 13 residues. The CDR3 DNA reads TGTGCCAGCAGCTTAGAACAGGGGGCGAATGCTTTCTTT. Translating gives CASSLEQGANAFF.

With regard to this clonotype: A read error may account for a junction end that differs from germline. The chain is built from TRBV11-2 and TRBJ1-5; D remains ambiguous. This CDR3 contains 15 residues. The germline gives CDR1 SGHAT, CDR2 FQNNGV. CDR3 DNA sequence: TGTGCCAGCAGCTTAACGACGGTTAACAATCAGCGCCAGCATTTT. Residues: CASSLTTVNNQRQHF.

Note on this clonotype: Sequence at one end of the junction differs from germline and may be a read error. This chain connects TRBV11-2 to TRBJ2-1, with TRBD2 matching over 12 bases. Germline CDR1 SGHAT, CDR2 FQNNGV. The CDR3 loop spans 15 amino acids. The chain's CDR3 is CVSSLTSGRGGEQFF. Here the CDR3 DNA reads TGTGTCAGCAGCTTGACTAGCGGGAGAGGGGGTGAGCAGTTCTTC.

Concerning this clonotype: The junction does not match germline at one end; this may be a read error. The chain recombines TRBV12-3 or TRBV12-4 with TRBJ2-1; tentatively, D is TRBD2 (7 bases). The CDR3 spans 14 residues. CDR3 DNA: TGTGCCAGCAGATTAGGCAGCGGGGACAATGGGCAGTTTTTC. Protein product: CASRLGSGDNGQFF.

Worth noting for this clonotype: This could be a read error, since a much larger clone is one nucleotide away. The chain links TRBV11-1 to TRBJ2-1; 8 bases fit TRBD2. Per the germline V gene, CDR1 is SGHAT and CDR2 is FQDESV (reference sequence). The CDR3 runs 15 residues. The CDR3 here is CTSSFTSGSYNEQFF. CDR3 nucleotide sequence: TGTACCAGCAGCTTTACTAGCGGTTCCTACAATGAGCAGTTCTTC.

The rearrangement joins TRBV4-1 to TRBJ2-1; TRBD2 matches 8 bases. Germline CDR1 MGHRA, CDR2 YSYEKL. The CDR3 has 14 residues. The V gene end was trimmed by 3 bases and the J gene end by 9 bases; junction bases not matched to a gene: 7. The CDR3 loop reads CASSHSGERSEQFF. The CDR3 bases are TGCGCCAGCAGCCATAGCGGGGAGAGGTCTGAGCAGTTCTTC.

The CDR3 region has the DNA TGCAGTGCTAGACGTAGCGGGCCATCCCACAATGAGCAGTTCTTC. Translating it yields CSARRSGPSHNEQFF. The V and J genes are TRBV20-1 and TRBJ2-1; 7 bases are a match to TRBD2. V lost 2 bases and J lost 5; bases outside the gene matches: 9. The CDR3 has 15 residues. Germline lookup yields CDR1 DFQATT and CDR2 SNEGSKA (reference sequence).

This clonotype is medium-sized within its sample. The rearrangement uses TRBV11-2 and TRBJ2-7, with D unclear. CDR1 is SGHAT and CDR2 is FQNNGV in the germline V gene. The CDR3 has 12 residues. V dropped 5 bases and J dropped 2 bases, with 7 bases sitting between them. CDR3 sequence reads: CASSRVPYEQYF. DNA for the CDR3: TGTGCCAGCAGCCGGGTTCCCTACGAGCAGTACTTC.

A word on this clonotype: Possible read error: a much larger clone is one base away. The genes are TRBV12-3 or TRBV12-4 and TRBJ2-5; D ambiguous. This CDR3 has 13 residues. V dropped 7 bases and J dropped 5 bases, with 14 bases sitting between them. This chain's CDR3 is CASKIQWTETQYF. The CDR3 nucleotides are TGTGCCAGCAAAATCCAGTGGACGGAGACCCAGTACTTC.

The V call is TRBV5-1, the J call TRBJ2-3; TRBD2 matches at 10 bases. Trimming removed 5 bases from V and 2 bases from J; junction bases left unmatched: 11. CDR3 length equals 17 residues. Germline values: CDR1 SGHRS, CDR2 YFSETQ. This CDR3 reads CASRRAPAGGITDTQYF. CDR3 bases: TGCGCCAGCAGACGCGCCCCAGCGGGAGGGATCACAGATACGCAGTATTTT.

This rearrangement joins TRBV11-2 to TRBJ2-1; D gene ambiguous. The V gene lost 3 bases and the J gene lost 2 bases, with 11 bases spanning the gap. Germline lookup yields CDR1 SGHAT and CDR2 FQNNGV. The CDR3 contains 15 residues. The CDR3: CASSLGGSTYNEQFF. The CDR3 coding sequence is TGTGCCAGCAGCTTGGGTGGTAGCACCTACAATGAGCAGTTCTTC.

The chain combines TRBV12-3 or TRBV12-4 with TRBJ2-3; 9 bases line up with TRBD1. This CDR3 has 16 residues. J gave up 9 bases and V 5 bases, and 15 bases lay outside the gene matches. The CDR3 DNA reads as TGTGCCAGCAGTGACACACCGGGACAGGGCCACCCAACGCAGTATTTT. Residues: CASSDTPGQGHPTQYF.